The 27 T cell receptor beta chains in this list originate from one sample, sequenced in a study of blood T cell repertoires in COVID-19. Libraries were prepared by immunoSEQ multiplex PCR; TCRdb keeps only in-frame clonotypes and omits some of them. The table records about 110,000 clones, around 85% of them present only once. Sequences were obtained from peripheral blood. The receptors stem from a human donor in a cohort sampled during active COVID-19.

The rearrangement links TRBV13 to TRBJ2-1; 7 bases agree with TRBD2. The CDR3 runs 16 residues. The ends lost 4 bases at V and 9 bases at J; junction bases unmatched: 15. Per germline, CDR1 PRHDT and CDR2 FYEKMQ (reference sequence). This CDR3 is CASSSRTRSSTSEQFF. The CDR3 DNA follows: TGTGCCAGCAGCTCGAGGACTAGATCCTCGACAAGTGAGCAGTTCTTC.

The chain's CDR3 is CASSFGQATGTGELFF. The CDR3 DNA is TGTGCCAGCAGCTTTGGACAGGCCACGGGAACCGGGGAGCTGTTTTTT. The rearrangement joins TRBV5-6 to TRBJ2-2; 7 positions match TRBD1. The ends lost 2 bases at V and 5 bases at J; junction bases unmatched: 9. Germline V lookup: CDR1 SGHDT, CDR2 YYEEEE. This CDR3 contains 16 residues.

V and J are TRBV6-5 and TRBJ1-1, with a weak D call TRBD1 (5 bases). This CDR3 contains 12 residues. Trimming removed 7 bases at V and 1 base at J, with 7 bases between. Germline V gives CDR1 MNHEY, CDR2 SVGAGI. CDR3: CASTTGNTEAFF. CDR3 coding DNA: TGTGCCAGCACCACAGGGAACACTGAAGCTTTCTTT.

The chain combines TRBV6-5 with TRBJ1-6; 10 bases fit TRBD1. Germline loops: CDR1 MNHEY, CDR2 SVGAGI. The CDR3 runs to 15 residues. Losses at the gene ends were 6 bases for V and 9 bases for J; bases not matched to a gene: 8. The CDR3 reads CASSSPGQGSSPLHF. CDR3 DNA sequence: TGTGCCAGCAGCTCCCCGGGACAGGGGTCTTCACCCCTCCACTTT.

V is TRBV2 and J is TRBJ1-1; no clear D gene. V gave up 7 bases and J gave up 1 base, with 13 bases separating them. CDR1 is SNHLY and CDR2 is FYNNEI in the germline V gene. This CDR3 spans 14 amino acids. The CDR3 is CASTWAYENTEAFF. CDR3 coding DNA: TGTGCCAGCACTTGGGCCTATGAGAACACTGAAGCTTTCTTT. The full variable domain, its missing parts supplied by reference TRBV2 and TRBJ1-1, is EPEVTQTPSHQVTQMGQEVILRCVPISNHLYFYWYRQILGQKVEFLVSFYNNEISEKSEIFDDQFSVERPDGSNFTLKIRSTKLEDSAMYFCASTWAYENTEAFFGQGTRLTVV.

CDR3 region: CASSLRDRPREQFF. The CDR3 DNA reads TGTGCCAGCAGCTTACGGGACAGGCCCAGGGAGCAGTTCTTC. This chain connects TRBV11-1 to TRBJ2-1, with 8 bases that match TRBD1. Germline lookup yields CDR1 SGHAT and CDR2 FQDESV (reference sequence). V lost 2 bases, J lost 10 bases, and 7 bases stayed unmatched. The CDR3 contains 14 residues.

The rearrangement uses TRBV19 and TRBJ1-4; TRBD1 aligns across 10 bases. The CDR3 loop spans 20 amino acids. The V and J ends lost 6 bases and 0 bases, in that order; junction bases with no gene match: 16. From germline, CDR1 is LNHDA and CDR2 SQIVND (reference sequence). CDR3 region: CASRPLPFGTGEPTNEKLFF. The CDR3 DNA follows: TGTGCCAGTAGACCCCTCCCATTCGGGACAGGGGAACCAACTAATGAAAAACTGTTTTTT.

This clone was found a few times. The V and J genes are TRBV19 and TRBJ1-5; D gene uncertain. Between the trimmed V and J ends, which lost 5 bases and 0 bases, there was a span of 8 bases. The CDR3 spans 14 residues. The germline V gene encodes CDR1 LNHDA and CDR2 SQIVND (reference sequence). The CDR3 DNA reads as TGTGCCAGTAGTCCTAAGAGTAGCAATCAGCCCCAGCATTTT. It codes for CASSPKSSNQPQHF.

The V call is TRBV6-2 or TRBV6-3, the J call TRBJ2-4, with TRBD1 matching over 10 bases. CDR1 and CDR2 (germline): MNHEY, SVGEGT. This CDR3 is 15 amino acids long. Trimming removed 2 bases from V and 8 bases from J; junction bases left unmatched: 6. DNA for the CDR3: TGTGCCAGCAGTTACGACGGCGGACAGGGGGACATTCAGTACTTC. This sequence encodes CASSYDGGQGDIQYF.

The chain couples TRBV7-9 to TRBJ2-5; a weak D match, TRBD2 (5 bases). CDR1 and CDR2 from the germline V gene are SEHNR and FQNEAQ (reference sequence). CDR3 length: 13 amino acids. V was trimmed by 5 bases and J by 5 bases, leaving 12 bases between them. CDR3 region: CASSHTSAETQYF. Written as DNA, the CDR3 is TGTGCCAGCAGCCACACTAGTGCGGAGACCCAGTACTTC.

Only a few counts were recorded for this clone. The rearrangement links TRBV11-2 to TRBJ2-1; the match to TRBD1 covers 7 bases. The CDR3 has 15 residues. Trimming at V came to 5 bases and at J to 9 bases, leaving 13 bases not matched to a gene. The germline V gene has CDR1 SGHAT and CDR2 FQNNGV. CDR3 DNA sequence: TGTGCCAGCAGCGGCGAGGGGGCCTCTTTAGGTGAGCAGTTCTTC. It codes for CASSGEGASLGEQFF.

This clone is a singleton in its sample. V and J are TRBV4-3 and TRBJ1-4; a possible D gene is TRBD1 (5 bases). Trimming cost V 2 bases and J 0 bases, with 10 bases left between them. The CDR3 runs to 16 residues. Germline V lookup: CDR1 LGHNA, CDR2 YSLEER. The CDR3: CASSQQQAATNEKLFF. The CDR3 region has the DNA TGCGCCAGCAGCCAACAACAGGCGGCAACTAATGAAAAACTGTTTTTT.

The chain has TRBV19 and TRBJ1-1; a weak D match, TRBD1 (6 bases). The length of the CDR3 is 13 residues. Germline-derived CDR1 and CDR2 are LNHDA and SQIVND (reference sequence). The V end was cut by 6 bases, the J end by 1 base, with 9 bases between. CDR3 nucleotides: TGTGCCAGTAGACCGGGACAGAACACTGAAGCTTTCTTT. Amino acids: CASRPGQNTEAFF.

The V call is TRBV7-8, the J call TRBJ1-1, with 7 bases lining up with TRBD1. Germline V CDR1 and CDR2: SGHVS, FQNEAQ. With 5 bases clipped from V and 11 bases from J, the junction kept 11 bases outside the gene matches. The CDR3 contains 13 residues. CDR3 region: CASSPQQGQGAFF. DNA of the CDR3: TGTGCCAGCAGCCCACAACAGGGGCAGGGGGCTTTCTTT. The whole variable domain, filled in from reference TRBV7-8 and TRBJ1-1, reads GAGVSQSPRYKVAKRGQDVALRCDPISGHVSLFWYQQALGQGPEFLTYFQNEAQLDKSGLPSDRFFAERPEGSVSTLKIQRTQQEDSAVYLCASSPQQGQGAFFGQGTRLTVV.

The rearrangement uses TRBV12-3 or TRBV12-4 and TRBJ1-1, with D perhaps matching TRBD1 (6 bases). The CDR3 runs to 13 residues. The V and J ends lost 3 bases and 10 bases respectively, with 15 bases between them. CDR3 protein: CASSFTIRRGAFF. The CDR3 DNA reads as TGTGCCAGCAGTTTCACCATCCGCAGGGGAGCTTTCTTT.

CDR3: CSAHRGYTF. The CDR3, as DNA: TGCAGTGCTCACCGGGGCTACACCTTC. The chain has TRBV20-1 and TRBJ1-2; no reliable D call. The CDR3 extends over 9 amino acids. Trimming pared 5 bases from V and 8 bases from J, leaving 6 bases between. Germline V gives CDR1 DFQATT, CDR2 SNEGSKA (reference sequence).

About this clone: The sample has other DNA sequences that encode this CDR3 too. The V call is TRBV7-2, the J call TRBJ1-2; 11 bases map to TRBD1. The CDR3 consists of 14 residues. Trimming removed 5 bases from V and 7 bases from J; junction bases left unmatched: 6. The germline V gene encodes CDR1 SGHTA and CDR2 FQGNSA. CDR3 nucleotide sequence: TGTGCCAGCAGCCCCCGGACAGGGGGCTTTGGCTACACCTTC. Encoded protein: CASSPRTGGFGYTF.

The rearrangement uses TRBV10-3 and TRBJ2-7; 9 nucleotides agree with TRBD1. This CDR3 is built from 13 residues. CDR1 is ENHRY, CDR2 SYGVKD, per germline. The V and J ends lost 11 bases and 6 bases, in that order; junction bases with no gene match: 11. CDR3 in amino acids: CASSAGTGSEQYF. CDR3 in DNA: TGTGCCTCCAGCGCCGGGACAGGGTCCGAGCAGTACTTC.

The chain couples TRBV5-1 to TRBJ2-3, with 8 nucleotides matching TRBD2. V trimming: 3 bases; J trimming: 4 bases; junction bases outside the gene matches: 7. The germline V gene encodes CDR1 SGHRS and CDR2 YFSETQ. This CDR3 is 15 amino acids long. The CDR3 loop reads CASSSGAGAADTQYF. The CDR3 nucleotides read TGCGCCAGCAGCTCCGGAGCGGGGGCCGCAGATACGCAGTATTTT.

The CDR3 nucleotides are TGTGCCAGCAGCTATACAGGGTTAGAGTCTGAAGCTTTCTTT. This codes for CASSYTGLESEAFF. This chain joins TRBV7-9 and TRBJ1-1, with a possible D match to TRBD1 (6 bases). The germline V gene has CDR1 SEHNR and CDR2 FQNEAQ (reference sequence). CDR3 length: 14 amino acids. Trimming stripped 4 bases from V and 6 bases from J, with 15 bases between.

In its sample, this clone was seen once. The CDR3 DNA follows: TGCGCCAGCAGCCCGACTGGGAGTACCTACGAGCAGTACTTC. Translating gives CASSPTGSTYEQYF. This rearrangement joins TRBV5-1 to TRBJ2-7, with a possible D match to TRBD2 (5 bases). Germline V lookup: CDR1 SGHRS, CDR2 YFSETQ. Trimming took off 4 bases at V and 2 bases at J, with 13 bases between the two ends. CDR3 length equals 14 residues.

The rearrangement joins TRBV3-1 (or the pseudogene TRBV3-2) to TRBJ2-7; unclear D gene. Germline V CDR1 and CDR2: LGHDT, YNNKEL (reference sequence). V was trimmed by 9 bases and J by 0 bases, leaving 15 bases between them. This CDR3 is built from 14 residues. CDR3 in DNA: TGTGCCAGTCGATCAGGTGCAGGCTCCTACGAGCAGTACTTC. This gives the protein CASRSGAGSYEQYF.

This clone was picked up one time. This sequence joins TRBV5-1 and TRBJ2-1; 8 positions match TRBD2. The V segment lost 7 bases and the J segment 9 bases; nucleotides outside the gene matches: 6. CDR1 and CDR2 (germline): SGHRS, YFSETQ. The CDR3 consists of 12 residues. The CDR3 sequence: CASGGGGTEQFF. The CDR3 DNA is TGCGCCAGCGGGGGCGGGGGGACTGAGCAGTTCTTC.

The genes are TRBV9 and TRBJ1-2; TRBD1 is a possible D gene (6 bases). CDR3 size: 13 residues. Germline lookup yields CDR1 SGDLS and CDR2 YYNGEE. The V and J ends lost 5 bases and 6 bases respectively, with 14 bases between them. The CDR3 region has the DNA TGTGCCAGCAGTTTGACAGGAACGGATGGCTACACCTTC. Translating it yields CASSLTGTDGYTF.

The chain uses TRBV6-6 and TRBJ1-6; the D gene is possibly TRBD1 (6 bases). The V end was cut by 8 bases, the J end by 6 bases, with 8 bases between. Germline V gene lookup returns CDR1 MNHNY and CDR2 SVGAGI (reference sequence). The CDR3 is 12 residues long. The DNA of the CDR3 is TGTGCCAGCTACAGGGCTAATTCACCCCTCCACTTT. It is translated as CASYRANSPLHF.

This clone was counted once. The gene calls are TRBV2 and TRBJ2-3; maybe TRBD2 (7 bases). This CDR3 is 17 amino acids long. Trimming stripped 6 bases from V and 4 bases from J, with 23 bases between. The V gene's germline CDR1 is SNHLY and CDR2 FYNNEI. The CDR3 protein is CASSASPLAGAADTQYF. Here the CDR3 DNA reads TGTGCCAGCAGCGCCTCCCCCCTCGCGGGGGCCGCAGATACGCAGTATTTT.

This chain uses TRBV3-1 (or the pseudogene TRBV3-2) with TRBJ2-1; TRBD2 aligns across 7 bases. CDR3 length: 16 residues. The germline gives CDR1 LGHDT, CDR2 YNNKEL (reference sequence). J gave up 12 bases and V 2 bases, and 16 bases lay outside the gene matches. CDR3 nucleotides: TGTGCCAGCAGCCAATCTTGGGCGGCGGGAGATGTGGTGCAGTTCTTC. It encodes CASSQSWAAGDVVQFF.